The rows below give T cell receptor beta chains drawn from one sample of a study of spatial heterogeneity in lung cancer. TCRdb fed the 5' RACE reads into MiXCR, producing one record per CDR3 protein. The sample lists about 7,900 distinct CDR3 sequences, 3.5% to 5.5% occurring once. The sample here was PBMCs, taken at surgery. Every receptor here comes from a male donor with early-stage non-small cell lung cancer. The CDR3 runs from the conserved cysteine through the conserved F or W. A D gene is named only where the DNA matches it firmly. The size of a clone is reported for some rows only, either as once, few or many, or as a class for expanded clones.

J gene | clone size | V gene | D gene | CDR3 DNA | CDR3 protein
TRBJ2-3 | medium-sized | TRBV15 | TRBD2 | TGTGCCACCAGCGAAGGTAGCGGGGACGCAGATACGCAGTATTTT | CATSEGSGDADTQYF
TRBJ2-1 | medium-sized | TRBV24-1 | TRBD1 | TGTGCCACCGCGGACAGGAGCTCCTACAATGAGCAGTTCTTC | CATADRSSYNEQFF
TRBJ1-2 | many | TRBV20-1 | TRBD1 | TGCAGTGCTCGGACAGGGGGCTATGGCTACACCTTC | CSARTGGYGYTF
TRBJ2-5 | many | TRBV7-9 | NA | TGTGCCAGCAGCCACGACATGAGGGTCCCGCAAGAGACCCAGTACTTC | CASSHDMRVPQETQYF
TRBJ1-1 | many | TRBV28 | NA | TGTGCCAGCAGCATCTCAGGAGGCCCAGTTTGGGACGCTTTCTTT | CASSISGGPVWDAFF
TRBJ2-5 | NA | TRBV13 | TRBD2 | TGTGCCAGCAGTCGACTAGCGGGGGGGAATCTCCAAGAGACCCAGTACTTC | CASSRLAGGNLQETQYF
TRBJ2-3 | many | TRBV4-2 | NA | TGTGCCAGCAGCCAAGATTTGAGGACCACAGATACGCAGTATTTT | CASSQDLRTTDTQYF
TRBJ2-3 | many | TRBV7-9 | TRBD2 | TGTGCCAGCAGCGCACTAGCGGGGGCGAACACAGATACGCAGTATTTT | CASSALAGANTDTQYF
TRBJ2-3 | NA | TRBV20-1 | TRBD2 | TGCAGTGCTAGAGGTGGGACTAGCCGTATGATGGATACGCAGTATTTT | CSARGGTSRMMDTQYF
TRBJ2-6 | many | TRBV4-3 | TRBD2 | TGCGCCAGCAGCCAAGGGACTAGCAGCTCTGGGGCCAACGTCCTGACTTTC | CASSQGTSSSGANVLTF
TRBJ2-7 | many | TRBV7-9 | NA | TGTGCCAGCAGCTTACAGGACAGCTCCTACGAGCAGTACTTC | CASSLQDSSYEQYF
TRBJ1-4 | NA | TRBV3-1 | NA | TGTGCCAGCAGCCAAGATAAGAGGAAACTGTTTTTT | CASSQDKRKLFF
TRBJ2-6 | many | TRBV5-1 | NA | TGCGCCAGCAGCCCGAGAAGCTTGAGCTCTGGGGCCAACGTCCTGACTTTC | CASSPRSLSSGANVLTF
TRBJ1-1 | medium-sized | TRBV10-3 | TRBD1 | TGTGCCATCAGTGACACACAGGGGATACGGGACACTGAAGCTTTCTTT | CAISDTQGIRDTEAFF
TRBJ1-2 | many | TRBV7-2 | NA | TGTGCCAGCAGCTTGGACAGTGGCGGTAGCTACACCTTC | CASSLDSGGSYTF
TRBJ1-5 | few | TRBV24-1 | NA | TGTGCCACCAGTGATACTAGCTATAGCAATCAGCCCCAGCATTTT | CATSDTSYSNQPQHF
TRBJ1-6 | NA | TRBV7-2 | NA | TGTGCCAGCAGCTTACATCCGGGCAACGTTTCACCCCTCCACTTT | CASSLHPGNVSPLHF
TRBJ1-3 | many | TRBV20-1 | NA | TGCAGTGCTAGAAATTGGGGGCCTGGAAACACCATATATTTT | CSARNWGPGNTIYF
TRBJ1-5 | many | TRBV7-8 | TRBD1 | TGTGCCACGAGACAGGGGGCGCGAGGCAATCAGCCCCAGCATTTT | CATRQGARGNQPQHF
TRBJ2-2 | NA | TRBV29-1 | NA | TGCAGCGTTGCTCGATCGGGGAGCGGGGAGCTGTTTTTT | CSVARSGSGELFF
TRBJ1-2 | medium-sized | TRBV29-1 | NA | TGCAGCGTTGACCTACAGGAGTCAGATGGCTACACCTTC | CSVDLQESDGYTF
TRBJ2-1 | many | TRBV20-1 | TRBD1 | TGCAGTGCTCGACCCGGGGACAGGGGGCGCGTTGAGCAGTTCTTC | CSARPGDRGRVEQFF
TRBJ2-1 | many | TRBV11-2 | NA | TGTGCCAGCAGCTCTCCGGGACGGACCTACAATGAGCAGTTCTTC | CASSSPGRTYNEQFF
TRBJ1-3 | NA | TRBV28 | NA | TGTGCCAGCCGTCCCCCGGGTGGTGGAAACACCATATATTTT | CASRPPGGGNTIYF
TRBJ1-1 | many | TRBV7-9 | NA | TGTGCCAGCAGCTTAGCGTACACTGAAGCTTTCTTT | CASSLAYTEAFF
TRBJ2-3 | many | TRBV12-3/TRBV12-4 | NA | TGTGCCAGCAGACAAACGGGGGCGCAGGTAGATACGCAGTATTTT | CASRQTGAQVDTQYF
TRBJ1-5 | many | TRBV4-2 | NA | TGTGCCAGCAGCCAAGTTTGGGGGCAGGGGCAGCCCCAGCATTTT | CASSQVWGQGQPQHF
TRBJ2-6 | large | TRBV6-5 | NA | TGTGCCAGCAGTTATTACATCCAAATCTCTGGGGCCAACGTCCTGACTTTC | CASSYYIQISGANVLTF
TRBJ2-3 | many | TRBV12-3/TRBV12-4 | NA | TGTGCCAGCAGCTCGCGTTCTCCAGATACGCAGTATTTT | CASSSRSPDTQYF
TRBJ2-2 | many | TRBV20-1 | TRBD2 | TGCAGTGCTAGAGTTTTTAGCGGGACCGGGGAGCTGTTTTTT | CSARVFSGTGELFF
TRBJ1-6 | many | TRBV28 | NA | TGTGCCAGCACCTTAGGACGGAACTCCTATAATTCACCCCTCCACTTT | CASTLGRNSYNSPLHF
TRBJ1-2 | NA | TRBV7-9 | NA | TGTGCCAGCAGCTTACATGGCCCGCCAGGGGAGGGCTACACCTTC | CASSLHGPPGEGYTF
TRBJ1-1 | many | TRBV28 | NA | TGTGCCAGCAGTTTGCAATTGAGGATCCTCTTCTTT | CASSLQLRILFF